The entry below describes one T cell receptor beta chain. Its antigen is unknown. This record belongs to a study of OX40 agonist ivuxolimab in advanced cancers. Whole-study findings and limits: The study found that CD8+ T cells averaged more expanded clones than CD4+.

Trimming shortened V by 0 bases and J by 0 bases, and 10 bases separated the two germline ends. Germline V gene data show CDR1 as SGDLS and CDR2 as YYNGEE. The length of the CDR3 is 16 residues. Sequencing used immunoSEQ multiplex PCR; TCRdb keeps in-frame clones, though not all of them. The data contain about 74,000 clones, roughly 90% of them singletons. The chain joins TRBV9 to TRBJ2-1, with D perhaps matching TRBD1 or TRBD2 (5 bases each). Sequencing used CD4+ or CD8+ T cells sorted from blood, obtained in a trial of the OX40 agonist ivuxolimab. The receptor comes from an adult with an advanced solid tumor such as melanoma, head and neck, liver or kidney cancer. The CDR3 loop reads CASSVGWDPSYNEQFF. The CDR3 nucleotides read TGTGCCAGCAGCGTAGGGTGGGACCCCTCCTACAATGAGCAGTTCTTC.